These T cell receptor beta chains were read from a single sample in a study of regulatory T cells in long-lasting Graves disease. TCRdb used MiXCR to reprocess the multiplex PCR reads, holding one entry per CDR3 protein. In the table there are hundreds of thousands of distinct CDR3 sequences, 16% of which are singletons. A further study also used this sample, focusing on T cells in Graves' hyperthyroidism and ophthalmopathy.

This specimen consisted of peripheral blood mononuclear cells (PBMCs), obtained at new diagnosis, from a patient treated with antithyroid drugs. Receptors were obtained from a woman in her thirties with Graves disease. CDR3s include the opening cysteine and the closing phenylalanine or tryptophan. The D gene is left open where the match is weak. Size tells how often a clone was seen (once, few, many) or the class of an expanded clone, and some rows leave it out.

TRBV18,.,TRBJ2-1,.,TGTGCCAGCTCACCAGAGACAGCCGGCTATGAGCAGTTCTTC,CASSPETAGYEQFF
TRBV12-3/TRBV12-4,many,TRBJ2-3,TRBD1,TGTGCCAGCAGCGGGACAGGAGCTCCTTGGGATACGCAGTATTTT,CASSGTGAPWDTQYF
TRBV6-1,many,TRBJ2-7,TRBD1,TGTGCCAGCAGTGAGGGACAGGGGGCTTTCTACGAGCAGTACTTC,CASSEGQGAFYEQYF
TRBV5-1,many,TRBJ2-1,.,TGCGCCAGCAGCCCCCAGTCCCACGGCGGGTACAATGAGCAGTTCTTC,CASSPQSHGGYNEQFF
TRBV18,few,TRBJ1-1,TRBD1,TGTGCCAGCTCACCACCCGGACAGGGAGGAACTGAAGCTTTCTTT,CASSPPGQGGTEAFF
TRBV7-2,many,TRBJ1-3,.,TGTGCCAGCAGCTTATTGGGAGGAAACACCATATATTTT,CASSLLGGNTIYF
TRBV3-1,few,TRBJ2-5,.,TGTGCCAGCAGCTCACGATCACTTACCCGCAAAGAGACCCAGTACTTC,CASSSRSLTRKETQYF
TRBV28,many,TRBJ2-1,.,TGTGCCAGCAGTTTCGGAGTGAGCTCCTACAATGAGCAGTTCTTC,CASSFGVSSYNEQFF
TRBV15,few,TRBJ2-1,.,TGTGCCACCAGCAGAGTAGTTTTACACAATGAGCAGTTCTTC,CATSRVVLHNEQFF
TRBV5-1,.,TRBJ2-5,.,TGCGCCAGCAGCTTGGCCCCACCAGGAGAGACCCAGTACTTC,CASSLAPPGETQYF
TRBV24-1,few,TRBJ2-5,TRBD1,TGTGCCACCAGTGATAACGACAGGGGAAGACAAGAGACCCAGTACTTC,CATSDNDRGRQETQYF
TRBV18,.,TRBJ2-7,TRBD1,TGTGCCAGCTCACAACAGGGGTCGCTGGGTGACGAGCAGTACTTC,CASSQQGSLGDEQYF
TRBV27,many,TRBJ1-2,.,TGTGCCAGCAGCCCTCAGGGGTATGGCTACACCTTC,CASSPQGYGYTF
TRBV28,many,TRBJ1-2,.,TGTGCCAGCAGCTTGACAGGATCTAGTGGCTACACCTTC,CASSLTGSSGYTF
TRBV30,few,TRBJ1-3,.,TGTGCCTGGACAGACCCTGGAAACACCATATATTTT,CAWTDPGNTIYF
TRBV30,.,TRBJ1-4,.,TGTGCCTGGTGGCGGAATGAAAAACTGTTTTTT,CAWWRNEKLFF
TRBV18,.,TRBJ2-1,TRBD1,TGTGCCAGCTCACTCCGACAGGGTGATGAGCAGTTCTTC,CASSLRQGDEQFF
TRBV11-2,few,TRBJ2-1,.,TGTGCCAGCAGCTTAGATACCTTGGGGGGGCAGGGTGAGCAGTTCTTC,CASSLDTLGGQGEQFF
TRBV7-2,many,TRBJ2-7,.,TGTGCCAGCAGCCGGGACAGGGGACTAGCGGAAAACTACGAGCAGTACTTC,CASSRDRGLAENYEQYF
TRBV4-1,.,TRBJ1-5,TRBD1,TGCGCCAGCAGACAGGGGGCAGGGGGTAGCAATCAGCCCCAGCATTTT,CASRQGAGGSNQPQHF
TRBV24-1,.,TRBJ2-7,TRBD1,TGTGTCACCAGTGATTTCCCGACAGGGGATCAGTACTTC,CVTSDFPTGDQYF
TRBV18,.,TRBJ2-3,TRBD1,TGTGCCAGCTCACCCCCGGGACAGGGGTCAGATACGCAGTATTTT,CASSPPGQGSDTQYF
TRBV24-1,few,TRBJ2-5,.,TGTGCCACCAGTGATTCTCAAATCCAGTACTTC,CATSDSQIQYF
TRBV6-1,many,TRBJ2-1,.,TGTGCCAGCAGCGACTCTTTTAACAATGAGCAGTTCTTC,CASSDSFNNEQFF
TRBV6-2/TRBV6-3,.,TRBJ1-1,TRBD1,TGTGCCAGCAGCGGGATTAAGTCGGACAGGGGATTT,CASSGIKSDRGF
TRBV27,many,TRBJ1-2,.,TGTGCCAGCAGTTTATTCCCCCCGCATCCCGTACGACAGACTTTCTATGGCTACACCTTC,CASSLFPPHPVRQTFYGYTF
TRBV19,few,TRBJ1-1,TRBD1,TGTGCCAGTAGTACCGGAAACAGGGGCCTAAACACTGAAGCTTTCTTT,CASSTGNRGLNTEAFF
TRBV6-1,.,TRBJ1-5,TRBD1,TGTGCCAGCAGGGTTATTTGGACAGGGGGCGATCCTCAGCCCCAGCATTTT,CASRVIWTGGDPQPQHF
TRBV24-1,.,TRBJ2-5,TRBD1,TGTGCCACCAGTGAAGCCAGGCCTACAGGGGGAGAGACCCAGTACTTC,CATSEARPTGGETQYF
TRBV20-1,.,TRBJ2-7,.,TGCAGTGCTAAAAGAGATAGCGGCTACGAGCAGTACTTC,CSAKRDSGYEQYF
TRBV5-1,.,TRBJ1-2,TRBD1,TGCGCCAGCAGCCGCGGGACAGGGGAAGTGGACTATGGCTACACCTTC,CASSRGTGEVDYGYTF
TRBV12-3/TRBV12-4,many,TRBJ1-1,.,TGTGCCAGCAGTTTCAGACCCGGGGGGAACACTGAAGCTTTCTTT,CASSFRPGGNTEAFF
TRBV12-5,many,TRBJ2-2,.,TGTGCTAGTGGTAACCGAGAAATCCCCTTCACCGGGGAGCTGTTTTTT,CASGNREIPFTGELFF
TRBV18,many,TRBJ1-5,TRBD1,TGTGCCAGCTCACCACAAGGGACAGCTAATAGCAATCAGCCCCAGCATTTT,CASSPQGTANSNQPQHF
TRBV4-1,.,TRBJ1-1,.,TGCGCCAGCAGCCACCCCCCAGCGTGGAACACTGAAGCTTTCTTT,CASSHPPAWNTEAFF